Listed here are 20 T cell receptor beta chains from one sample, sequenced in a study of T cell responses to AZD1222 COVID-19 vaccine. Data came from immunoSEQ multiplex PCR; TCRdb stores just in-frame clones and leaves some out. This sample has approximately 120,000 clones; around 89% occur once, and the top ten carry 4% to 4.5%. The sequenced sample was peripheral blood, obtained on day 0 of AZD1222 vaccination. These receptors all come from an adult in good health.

The CDR3 sequence: CSVVGQGASTEAFF. The CDR3 coding sequence is TGCAGCGTTGTTGGACAGGGGGCGAGTACTGAAGCTTTCTTT. The chain has TRBV29-1 and TRBJ1-1; 11 bases line up with TRBD1. Germline V gene lookup returns CDR1 SQVTM and CDR2 ANQGSEA. The CDR3 covers 14 residues. J was trimmed by 5 bases and V by 4 bases; bases with no gene match: 6.

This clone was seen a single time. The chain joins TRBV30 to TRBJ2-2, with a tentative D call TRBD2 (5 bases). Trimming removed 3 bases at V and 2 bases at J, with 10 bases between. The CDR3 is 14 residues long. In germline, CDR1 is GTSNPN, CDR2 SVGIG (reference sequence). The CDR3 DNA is TGTGCCTGGAGCCGGCTAGCTAACACCGGGGAGCTGTTTTTT. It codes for CAWSRLANTGELFF.

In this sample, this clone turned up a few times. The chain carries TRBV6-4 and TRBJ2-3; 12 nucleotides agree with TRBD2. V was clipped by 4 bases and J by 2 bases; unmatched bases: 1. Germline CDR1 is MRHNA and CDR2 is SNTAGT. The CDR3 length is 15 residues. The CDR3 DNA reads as TGTGCCAGCAGTGGACTAGCGGGAGCCACAGATACGCAGTATTTT. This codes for CASSGLAGATDTQYF.

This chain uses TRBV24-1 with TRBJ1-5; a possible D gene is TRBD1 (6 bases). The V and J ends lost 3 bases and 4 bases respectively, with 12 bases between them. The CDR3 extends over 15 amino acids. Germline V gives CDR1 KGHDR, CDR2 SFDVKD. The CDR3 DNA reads TGTGCCACCAGTGATGCGACAGGAAGAAATCAGCCCCAGCATTTT. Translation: CATSDATGRNQPQHF.

The CDR3 loop reads CASSLSAGSGEGYF. The CDR3 coding sequence is TGTGCCAGCAGCTTATCGGCGGGGTCCGGAGAGGGGTACTTC. The chain uses TRBV7-9 and TRBJ2-7, with D possibly matching TRBD2 (6 bases). The germline CDR1 and CDR2 sequences are SEHNR and FQNEAQ (reference sequence). The CDR3 is 14 residues long. Trimming removed 2 bases from V and 12 bases from J, with 20 bases in between. Supplemented by reference TRBV7-9 and TRBJ2-7, the full variable domain reads DTGVSQNPRHKITKRGQNVTFRCDPISEHNRLYWYRQTLGQGPEFLTYFQNEAQLEKSRLLSDRFSAERPKGSFSTLEIQRTEQGDSAMYLCASSLSAGSGEGYFGPGTRLTVT.

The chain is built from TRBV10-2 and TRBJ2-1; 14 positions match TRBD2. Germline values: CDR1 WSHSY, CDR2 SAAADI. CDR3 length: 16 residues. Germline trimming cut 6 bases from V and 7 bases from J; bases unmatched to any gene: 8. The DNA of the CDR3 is TGCGCCAGCAGCTCCGGGACTAGCGGGAGTTGGAATGAGCAGTTCTTC. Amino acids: CASSSGTSGSWNEQFF.

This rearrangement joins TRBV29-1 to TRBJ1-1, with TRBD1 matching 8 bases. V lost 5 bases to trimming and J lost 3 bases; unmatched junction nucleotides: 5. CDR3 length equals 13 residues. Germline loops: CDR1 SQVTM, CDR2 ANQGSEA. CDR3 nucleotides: TGCAGCGTTCAGGACAGGGTCGACACTGAAGCTTTCTTT. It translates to CSVQDRVDTEAFF.

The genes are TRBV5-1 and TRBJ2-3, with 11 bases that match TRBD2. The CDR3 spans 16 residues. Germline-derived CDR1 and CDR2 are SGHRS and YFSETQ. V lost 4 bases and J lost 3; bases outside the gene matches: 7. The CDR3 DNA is TGCGCCAGCAGCCGTACTACTAGCGGGAGAACAGATACGCAGTATTTT. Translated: CASSRTTSGRTDTQYF.

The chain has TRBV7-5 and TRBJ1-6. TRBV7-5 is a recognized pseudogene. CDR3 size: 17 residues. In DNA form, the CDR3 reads TGTGCCAGAAGCTTAGAGGGCCGAGTCTCCTATAATTCACCCCTCCACTTT. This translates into CARSLEGRVSYNSPLHF.

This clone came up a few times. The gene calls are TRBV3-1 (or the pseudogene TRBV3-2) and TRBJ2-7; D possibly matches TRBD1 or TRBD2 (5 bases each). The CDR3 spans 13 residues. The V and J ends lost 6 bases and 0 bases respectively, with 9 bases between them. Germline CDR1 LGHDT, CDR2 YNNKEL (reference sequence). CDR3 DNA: TGTGCCAGCAGGGGGGACGGCTCCTACGAGCAGTACTTC. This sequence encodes CASRGDGSYEQYF.

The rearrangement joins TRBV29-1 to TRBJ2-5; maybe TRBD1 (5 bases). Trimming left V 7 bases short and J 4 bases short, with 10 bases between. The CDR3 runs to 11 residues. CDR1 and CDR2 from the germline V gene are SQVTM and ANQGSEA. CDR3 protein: CSGQFGETQYF. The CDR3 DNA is TGCAGCGGACAGTTTGGAGAGACCCAGTACTTC.

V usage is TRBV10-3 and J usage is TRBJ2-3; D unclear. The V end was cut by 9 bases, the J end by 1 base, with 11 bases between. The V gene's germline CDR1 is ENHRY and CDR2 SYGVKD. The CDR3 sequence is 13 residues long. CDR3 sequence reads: CAIKREGTDTQYF. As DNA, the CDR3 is TGTGCCATAAAACGAGAGGGCACAGATACGCAGTATTTT.

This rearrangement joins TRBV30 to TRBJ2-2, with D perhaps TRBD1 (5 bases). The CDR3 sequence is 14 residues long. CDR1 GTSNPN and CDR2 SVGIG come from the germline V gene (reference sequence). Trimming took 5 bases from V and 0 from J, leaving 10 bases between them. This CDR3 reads CAWSEQANTGELFF. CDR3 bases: TGTGCCTGGTCAGAACAGGCGAACACCGGGGAGCTGTTTTTT.

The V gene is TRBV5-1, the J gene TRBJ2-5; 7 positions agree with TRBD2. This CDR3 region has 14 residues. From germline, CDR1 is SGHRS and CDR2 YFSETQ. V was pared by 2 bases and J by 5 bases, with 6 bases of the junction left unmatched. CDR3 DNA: TGCGCCAGCAGCTTTGGGGGGGTGGTGGAGACCCAGTACTTC. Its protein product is CASSFGGVVETQYF.

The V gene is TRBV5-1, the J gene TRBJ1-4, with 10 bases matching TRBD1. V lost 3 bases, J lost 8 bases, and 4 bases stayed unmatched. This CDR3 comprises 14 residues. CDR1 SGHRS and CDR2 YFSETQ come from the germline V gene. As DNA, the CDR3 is TGCGCCAGCAGCTACGGGACAGGGGACGAAAAACTGTTTTTT. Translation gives CASSYGTGDEKLFF.

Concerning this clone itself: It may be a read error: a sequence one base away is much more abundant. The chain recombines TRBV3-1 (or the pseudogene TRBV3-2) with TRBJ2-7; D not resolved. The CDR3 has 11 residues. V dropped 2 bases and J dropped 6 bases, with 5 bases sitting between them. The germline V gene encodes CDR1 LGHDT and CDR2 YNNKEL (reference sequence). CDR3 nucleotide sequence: TGTGCCAGCAGCCAACAGTTCGAGCAGTACTTC. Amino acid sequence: CASSQQFEQYF.

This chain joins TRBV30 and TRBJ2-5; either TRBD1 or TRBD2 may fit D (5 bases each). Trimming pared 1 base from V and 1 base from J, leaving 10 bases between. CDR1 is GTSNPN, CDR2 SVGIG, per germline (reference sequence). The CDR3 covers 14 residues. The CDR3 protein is CAWSEGLAQETQYF. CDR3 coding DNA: TGTGCCTGGAGTGAGGGGCTAGCCCAAGAGACCCAGTACTTC. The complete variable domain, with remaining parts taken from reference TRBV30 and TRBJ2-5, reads SQTIHQWPATLVQPVGSPLSLECTVEGTSNPNLYWYRQAAGRGLQLLFYSVGIGQISSEVPQNLSASRPQDRQFILSSKKLLLSDSGFYLCAWSEGLAQETQYFGPGTRLLVL.

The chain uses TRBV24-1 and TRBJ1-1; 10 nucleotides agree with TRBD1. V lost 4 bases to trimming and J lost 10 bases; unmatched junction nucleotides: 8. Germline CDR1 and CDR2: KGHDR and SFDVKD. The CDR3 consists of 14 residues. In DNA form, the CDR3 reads TGTGCCACCAGTGACCCCGGGACAGGGGTTTCAGCTTTCTTT. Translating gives CATSDPGTGVSAFF.

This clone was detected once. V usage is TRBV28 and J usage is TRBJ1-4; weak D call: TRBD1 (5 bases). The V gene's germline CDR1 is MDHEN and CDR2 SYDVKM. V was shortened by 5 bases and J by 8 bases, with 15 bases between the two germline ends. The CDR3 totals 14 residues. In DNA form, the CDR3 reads TGTGCCAGCAGTCGGGACGGCCTACAGGAAAAACTGTTTTTT. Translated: CASSRDGLQEKLFF.

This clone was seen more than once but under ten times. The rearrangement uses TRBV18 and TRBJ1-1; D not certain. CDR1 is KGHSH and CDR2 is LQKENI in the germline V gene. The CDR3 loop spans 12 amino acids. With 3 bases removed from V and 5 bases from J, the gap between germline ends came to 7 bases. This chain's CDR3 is CASSPSRTEAFF. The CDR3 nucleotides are TGTGCCAGCTCACCCTCTAGGACTGAAGCTTTCTTT.